The next 29 T cell receptor beta chains were all read from a single sample in a study of cytomegalovirus exposure and HLA in healthy donors. A multiplex PCR was run with 60 Vbeta primers and 13 Jbeta primers. Using immunoSEQ multiplex PCR, the repertoire was profiled, and TCRdb retains in-frame clones only, with some absent. Counted here are over 150,000 clones, 85% occurring once; the ten biggest clones make up 1%. The sequencing sample was made of PBMCs. Every receptor here comes from a boy aged 2-9 years in good health and CMV-seronegative.

V gene TRBV6-5 combines with J gene TRBJ2-1, with D perhaps matching TRBD2 (6 bases). CDR1 MNHEY and CDR2 SVGAGI come from the germline V gene. This CDR3 comprises 16 residues. Between the trimmed V and J ends, which lost 0 bases and 10 bases, there was a span of 19 bases. This chain's CDR3 is CASSYSPGTGGVEQFF. CDR3 nucleotide sequence: TGTGCCAGCAGTTACTCACCCGGGACTGGCGGGGTCGAGCAGTTCTTC.

This clone was counted a few times. This chain connects TRBV19 to TRBJ2-1; 9 bases map to TRBD1. V trimming: 7 bases; J trimming: 0 bases; junction bases outside the gene matches: 4. In germline, CDR1 is LNHDA, CDR2 SQIVND (reference sequence). The CDR3 has 15 amino acids. The DNA of the CDR3 is TGTGCCAGTACCTTGGACAGGGGCTCCTACAATGAGCAGTTCTTC. Amino acids: CASTLDRGSYNEQFF.

The chain uses TRBV10-2 and TRBJ1-1; 7 bases line up with TRBD1. With V trimmed by 6 bases and J by 8 bases, 9 bases remained unmatched. Per germline, CDR1 WSHSY and CDR2 SAAADI. The CDR3 spans 13 residues. In DNA, the CDR3 is TGCGCCAGCAGCACAGGGGTCCTCCCCGAAGCTTTCTTT. This codes for CASSTGVLPEAFF.

The chain joins TRBV5-1 to TRBJ2-1, with 11 bases identical to TRBD2. This CDR3 region has 17 residues. V lost 2 bases and J lost 1; bases outside the gene matches: 5. Germline V gives CDR1 SGHRS, CDR2 YFSETQ. The CDR3 reads CASSFSRTSGSYNEQFF. The CDR3 region has the DNA TGCGCCAGCAGCTTTTCAAGGACTAGCGGGTCCTACAATGAGCAGTTCTTC.

This chain connects TRBV28 to TRBJ1-5, with 7 bases that match TRBD1. Germline values: CDR1 MDHEN, CDR2 SYDVKM. The CDR3 has 15 amino acids. The J segment lost 4 bases and the V segment lost 7 bases, leaving 10 bases of the junction unmatched. The CDR3 DNA reads as TGTGCCAGCATGGGAGCAGGGGGTTTAAATCAGCCCCAGCATTTT. This gives the protein CASMGAGGLNQPQHF.

The V call is TRBV12-5, the J call TRBJ2-1; 11 nucleotides agree with TRBD1. Germline assignment: CDR1 LGHNT and CDR2 FRNRAP. CDR3 length: 14 amino acids. V shed 3 bases and J 6 bases; nucleotides not matched to a gene: 1. The CDR3 region has the DNA TGTGCTAGTGGTTTCGGGACAGGGGGCAATGAGCAGTTCTTC. It specifies CASGFGTGGNEQFF.

For the CDR3, the DNA is TGTGCCAGCACAATACTAGCGGGGACCTACAATGAGCAGTTCTTC. This codes for CASTILAGTYNEQFF. The V gene is TRBV6-1, the J gene TRBJ2-1; the match to TRBD2 covers 10 bases. The junction had 5 bases not matched to a gene; V was cut back by 7 bases and J by 2 bases. The CDR3 sequence is 15 residues long. The germline gives CDR1 MNHNS, CDR2 SASEGT.

This chain uses TRBV28 with TRBJ2-3, with D tentatively TRBD2 (7 bases). CDR1 is MDHEN, CDR2 SYDVKM, per germline. Trimming removed 6 bases at V and 2 bases at J, with 21 bases between. The CDR3 is made up of 17 amino acids. CDR3 protein: CASRQGGDWVDTDTQYF. As DNA, the CDR3 is TGTGCCAGCAGACAAGGGGGGGATTGGGTGGACACAGATACGCAGTATTTT.

This clone was counted a single time. CDR3 loop: CASSMGRGASTDTQYF. The CDR3 coding sequence is TGTGCCAGTAGTATGGGGCGGGGTGCTAGCACAGATACGCAGTATTTT. The gene calls are TRBV19 and TRBJ2-3; possible D gene TRBD2, 6 bases. The V end was cut by 3 bases, the J end by 0 bases, with 13 bases between. Germline V gene sequence: CDR1 LNHDA, CDR2 SQIVND (reference sequence). The CDR3 runs to 16 residues.

V usage is TRBV2 and J usage is TRBJ2-1; D unclear. With 10 bases removed from V and 0 bases from J, the gap between germline ends came to 13 bases. Germline V gene data show CDR1 as SNHLY and CDR2 as FYNNEI. The CDR3 runs 14 residues. The CDR3 DNA reads TGTGCCATTCTTCTAGGAGACTCCTACAATGAGCAGTTCTTC. This encodes CAILLGDSYNEQFF.

The chain couples TRBV27 to TRBJ1-2, with D unclear. This CDR3 is built from 13 residues. The germline V gene encodes CDR1 MNHEY and CDR2 SMNVEV (reference sequence). V lost 0 bases to trimming and J lost 3 bases, with 5 bases between them. This CDR3 reads CASSLSADYGYTF. CDR3 DNA: TGTGCCAGCAGTTTATCGGCAGACTATGGCTACACCTTC.

The chain carries TRBV2 and TRBJ2-7, with TRBD1 matching over 10 bases. This CDR3 has 17 residues. With 8 bases clipped from V and 8 bases from J, the junction kept 21 bases outside the gene matches. CDR1 and CDR2 from the germline V gene are SNHLY and FYNNEI. For the CDR3, the DNA is TGTGCCAGCGGTACCCCGGATGATGGAGGGACAGGGGACCAGCAGTACTTC. It yields the protein CASGTPDDGGTGDQQYF.

The gene calls are TRBV5-4 and TRBJ2-1, with D uncertain. V lost 1 base, J lost 7 bases, and 15 bases lay in between. The CDR3 has 15 residues. The germline V gene has CDR1 SGHNT and CDR2 YYREEE (reference sequence). DNA of the CDR3: TGTGCCAGCAGCTTGATGCTGGTGGCTAGGAATGAGCAGTTCTTC. Protein product: CASSLMLVARNEQFF.

This clone has more than one count but fewer than ten. The V and J genes are TRBV6-1 and TRBJ2-7; D is possibly TRBD1 (5 bases). There are 15 residues in the CDR3. Trimming cost V 0 bases and J 2 bases, with 11 bases left between them. CDR1 is MNHNS, CDR2 SASEGT, per germline. The CDR3 DNA reads as TGTGCCAGCAGTGAAGCAACAGGACCCACCTACGAGCAGTACTTC. Protein: CASSEATGPTYEQYF.

This chain joins TRBV2 and TRBJ2-4, with D unclear. The V end lost 3 bases, the J end lost 0 bases, and 6 bases lay between the germline ends. CDR3 size: 14 residues. The germline gives CDR1 SNHLY, CDR2 FYNNEI. The CDR3 sequence: CASSDRLAKNIQYF. The CDR3 DNA sequence: TGTGCCAGCAGTGACAGACTAGCCAAAAACATTCAGTACTTC.

The V call is TRBV5-1, the J call TRBJ2-2; TRBD2 might be the D (5 bases). Trimming pared 0 bases from V and 7 bases from J, leaving 10 bases between. Germline V gene lookup returns CDR1 SGHRS and CDR2 YFSETQ. This CDR3 comprises 14 residues. The CDR3 is CASSLGLASGELFF. In DNA, the CDR3 is TGCGCCAGCAGCTTGGGGCTAGCCAGCGGGGAGCTGTTTTTT.

This sequence joins TRBV5-1 and TRBJ2-5; 9 bases are shared with TRBD2. The DNA end is a closer match to TRBJ2-7, so the J assignment may be wrong. Per the germline V gene, CDR1 is SGHRS and CDR2 is YFSETQ. The CDR3 totals 14 residues. CDR3 amino acids: CASKTTSGTYEQYF. The CDR3 DNA is TGCGCCAGCAAAACGACTAGCGGTACCTACGAGCAGTACTTC.

This clone was picked up a small number of times. The rearrangement joins TRBV15 to TRBJ1-2; 7 bases match TRBD1. V shed 0 bases, J shed 4 bases, and the junction held 5 bases outside the gene matches. The CDR3 length is 15 residues. Germline V gene sequence: CDR1 LNHNV, CDR2 YYDKDF (reference sequence). CDR3: CATSREGTASYGYTF. Here the CDR3 DNA reads TGTGCCACCAGCAGAGAAGGGACAGCGAGCTATGGCTACACCTTC.

The chain combines TRBV28 with TRBJ1-6; no definite D call. V shed 7 bases and J shed 12 bases, with 13 bases lying between them. CDR1 and CDR2 (germline): MDHEN, SYDVKM. The CDR3 sequence is 12 residues long. The CDR3 region has the DNA TGTGCCAGCATTACTCCTGGGAGACCCCTCCACTTT. Protein sequence: CASITPGRPLHF.

The J gene is TRBJ1-1, the V gene TRBV6-6; no firm D call. Germline V gene sequence: CDR1 MNHNY, CDR2 SVGAGI (reference sequence). The V end lost 8 bases, the J end lost 3 bases, and 13 bases lay between the germline ends. This CDR3 has 13 residues. CDR3 DNA: TGTGCCAGCTTCCAGTACGCTTACACTGAAGCTTTCTTT. It translates to CASFQYAYTEAFF.

This clone was recorded only once. At one end, the junction sequence differs from germline, possibly due to a read error. The rearrangement uses TRBV18 and TRBJ2-7, with 11 bases matching TRBD2. The CDR3 spans 13 residues. In germline, CDR1 is KGHSH, CDR2 LQKENI. The CDR3 DNA reads as TGTGCCAGCTCGCCACTAGCGGGAGACGAGCAGTACTTC. It is translated as CASSPLAGDEQYF.

The sample holds a few counts of this clone. V usage is TRBV27 and J usage is TRBJ2-7; 8 positions match TRBD1. The V and J ends lost 6 bases and 4 bases, in that order; junction bases with no gene match: 14. The length of the CDR3 is 16 residues. CDR1 is MNHEY, CDR2 SMNVEV, per germline (reference sequence). CDR3 amino acids: CASRLPPDRVYYEQYF. In DNA form, the CDR3 reads TGTGCCAGCAGGCTTCCCCCGGACAGGGTATATTACGAGCAGTACTTC.

The J gene is TRBJ2-7, the V gene TRBV7-9; 8 bases match TRBD1. The CDR3 contains 16 residues. V lost 3 bases to trimming and J lost 6 bases; unmatched junction nucleotides: 13. Germline V CDR1 and CDR2: SEHNR, FQNEAQ (reference sequence). The CDR3 sequence is CASSFAGQGTASEQYV. The CDR3 DNA sequence: TGTGCCAGCAGCTTCGCCGGACAGGGAACGGCCTCCGAGCAGTACGTC.

This chain connects TRBV19 to TRBJ2-3; D is perhaps TRBD2 (5 bases). The CDR3 loop spans 16 amino acids. Deletions cut 1 base from V and 5 bases from J, with 16 bases between. Germline V gene lookup returns CDR1 LNHDA and CDR2 SQIVND (reference sequence). Written as DNA, the CDR3 is TGTGCCAGTAGTATAGCGAAAACCCCTCGGGGAGATACGCAGTATTTT. It yields the protein CASSIAKTPRGDTQYF.

This clone occurred a few times. The V call is TRBV27, the J call TRBJ1-5; 8 bases agree with TRBD1. The ends lost 6 bases at V and 0 bases at J; junction bases unmatched: 1. Germline-derived CDR1 and CDR2 are MNHEY and SMNVEV (reference sequence). The CDR3 is 14 amino acids. The CDR3 coding sequence is TGTGCCAGCAGGACAGGGGATAGCAATCAGCCCCAGCATTTT. The encoded protein is CASRTGDSNQPQHF.

V and J are TRBV5-1 and TRBJ2-3, with TRBD2 matching over 12 bases. This CDR3 is 18 amino acids long. Trimming took 0 bases from V and 1 from J; bases not matched to a gene: 6. The germline gives CDR1 SGHRS, CDR2 YFSETQ. In DNA form, the CDR3 reads TGCGCCAGCAGCTTGGAGCTTCTAGCGGGGGGGGGCACAGATACGCAGTATTTT. Translating it yields CASSLELLAGGGTDTQYF.

The rearrangement uses TRBV5-5 and TRBJ2-5; D perhaps matches TRBD2 (7 bases). CDR3 length: 15 amino acids. V was cut by 1 base and J by 5 bases, with 15 bases left in between. Germline V gene lookup returns CDR1 SGHKS and CDR2 YYEKEE (reference sequence). DNA of the CDR3: TGTGCCAGCAGCTTGCAAGGGGGAGGGGCCGAGACCCAGTACTTC. Translation gives CASSLQGGGAETQYF.

The CDR3 protein is CALDGENTEAFF. The CDR3, as DNA: TGTGCTTTGGACGGGGAGAACACTGAAGCTTTCTTT. The rearrangement joins TRBV2 to TRBJ1-1, with D uncertain. Germline lookup yields CDR1 SNHLY and CDR2 FYNNEI. This CDR3 comprises 12 residues.

The chain is built from TRBV7-2 and TRBJ2-7; D is possibly TRBD1 (6 bases). Per the germline V gene, CDR1 is SGHTA and CDR2 is FQGNSA. The CDR3 has 13 residues. The V and J ends lost 5 bases and 0 bases respectively, with 8 bases between them. This CDR3 is CASSLRGSYEQYF. In DNA, the CDR3 is TGTGCCAGCAGCCTCAGGGGCTCCTACGAGCAGTACTTC.